This T cell receptor beta chain was identified during a study of T-cell reconstitution after alpha-beta-depleted transplantation in children. Ten or more counts support this clonotype. Unique molecular identifiers featured in how the TCRbeta library was prepared. One entry per CDR3 protein, called by TCRdb with MiXCR from the PCR reads. The sample lists approximately 240,000 distinct CDR3 sequences, 9.7% occurring once. J was trimmed by 4 bases and V by 2 bases; bases with no gene match: 3. Germline-derived CDR1 and CDR2 are DFQATT and SNEGSKA (reference sequence). The CDR3 is made up of 14 amino acids.

This chain joins TRBV20-1 and TRBJ1-2; 11 nucleotides line up with TRBD1. The specimen comprised PBMCs from the stem cell graft donor, sampled from the stem cell graft. This clonotype was sampled from a human donor who donated a stem cell graft to a child with SCID. The CDR3 spells CSARPGQGAYGYTF. CDR3 DNA: TGCAGTGCTAGACCTGGACAGGGGGCCTATGGCTACACCTTC.